This TCR beta chain originates from a study of Graves' ophthalmopathy and Graves' hyperthyroidism (dated by TCRdb to the late 2010s). Turning to the overall study: Peripheral blood was collected at initial diagnosis, before any treatment. The study used TCR beta repertoire signatures to distinguish Graves' ophthalmopathy from Graves' hyperthyroidism and to predict progression to ophthalmopathy. In total, 135 blood samples were TCR-sequenced: under 45 ophthalmopathy, roughly 80 hyperthyroidism and about 17 hyperthyroidism-to-ophthalmopathy patients. A discovery set of 95 to 100 patients (more than 40 ophthalmopathy, some 58 stable hyperthyroidism) was enrolled to explore V-J signatures distinguishing ophthalmopathy from hyperthyroidism. An independent validation cohort was composed of roughly 19 hyperthyroidism patients and 17 patients who later progressed from hyperthyroidism to ophthalmopathy. T-cell repertoires of thyroid tissue and blood were compared in more than five hyperthyroidism patients. After sampling, hyperthyroidism patients received methimazole starting at 30 mg daily, and ophthalmopathy patients received high-dose intravenous methylprednisolone. The 100 or so discovery patients were randomly split 7:3 into training and test sets. The paper as a whole reports these results and caveats: No statistical method was used to predetermine the sample size, and group allocation was not hidden from the investigators. In validation, the model predicted ophthalmopathy progression with about 70% sensitivity and roughly 72% specificity; eleven to twelve predicted patients were CT-confirmed with GO in a median of 6.5 months. Among expanded thyroid clonotypes with frequency above 0.001, most also showed up in blood, which suggests that blood repertoires may reflect the thyroid immune response. The 13-signature model separated ophthalmopathy from stable hyperthyroidism with about 86% sensitivity and about 81% specificity in cross-validation, and 80%/75% in the test set.

The V and J ends are trimmed by 8 bases and 6 bases, leaving 7 bases between them. The CDR3 has 11 amino acids, counting the end cysteine and phenylalanine. Solely the CDR3 DNA is kept, with 33 bases framed from the first base. This clonotype was detected ten times or more. What this receptor recognizes is not known. No clone much larger than this one lies a single base away; base qualities are absent. The ophthalmopathy patients had moderately to severely active disease, with a Clinical Activity Score of 3 or higher, a NOSPECS grade of 4 or higher, and a disease duration of less than 3 months. Patients with other autoimmune diseases, uncontrolled infections, pregnancy or lactation were excluded from the study. Clinical symptoms, serum thyroxine, TRAb, thyroid ultrasound and orbital computed tomography formed the basis of the diagnosis. Ficoll-Paque density gradient centrifugation was used to isolate PBMCs from under 11 ml of fresh peripheral blood. Total RNA was extracted using Trizol reagent, and RNA quality was checked on an Agilent 2100 Bioanalyzer.

For repertoire sequencing, TCR beta CDR3 regions were amplified from RNA transcripts. HTBI primers and the Qiagen OneStep RT-PCR kit were used in a first-round RT-PCR, which was followed by a second-round multiplex PCR, size selection and purification. Sequencing of the libraries was carried out on an Illumina HiSeq2000 in paired-end mode with 100 bp reads. The source study handled its data this way. Reads were processed with SOAPnuke, discarding reads with adapters, uncalled bases, mean Phred below 15, or no exact constant-primer or identifier match. COPE v1.2.5 was used to merge the high-quality paired reads. Clonotypes were defined as unique nucleotide sequences and were aligned to IMGT TRB V, D and J references using MiTCR v1.1. The analysis was limited to V-J combinations with a frequency above 0.0001, which together covered 99.2% of the repertoires. A TCR clonal expansion and chaos score per V-J combination was defined as the ratio of F50 clonal expansion to chaos observed in the TCRdist matrix. Features were reduced by Welch's t-statistics and random forest to 10 to 15 V-J combinations, which fed a naive Bayes classifier. The similarity between thyroid and blood repertoires was quantified using the Morisita-Horn index. The public sequencing data were trimmed at Q25 with fastp and processed into clonotypes with MiXCR by TCRdb, which kept only in-frame beta chains. Under each unique CDR3 protein, matching rows form one entry showing the most common genes and DNA. The V and J calls and clone size come from TCRdb's table, not from the authors' own analysis. The sample table records 150,000 to 200,000 distinct CDR3 sequences; roughly two fifths of these occur just once. The ten largest account for about 6% of the sample.

Sequencing input: peripheral blood. This receptor was identified in a woman aged 40 to 50 with Graves' ophthalmopathy. Donor details come from another sample of the same person, matched by shared clones. This receptor chain uses TRBV12-3 or TRBV12-4 and TRBJ2-2, with the D gene call left open. The CDR3 corresponds to CASHSPGELFF. The DNA sequence is TGTGCCAGCCACAGTCCCGGGGAGCTGTTTTTT.